This TCR beta chain was recovered during a study of neurological immune-mediated disorders. The sample's time point: longitudinal time-point 1 (baseline). TCRdb ran MiXCR on the 5' RACE reads and lists one entry per CDR3 protein. The sample yields tens of thousands of distinct CDR3 sequences, approximately 9.1% seen once. The sample holds many counts of this clonotype. J lost 6 bases, V lost 1 base, and 9 bases had no gene match. Per germline, CDR1 SGDLS and CDR2 YYNGEE. CDR3 length equals 15 residues. The sample was PBMCs. V gene TRBV9 combines with J gene TRBJ2-7; 8 positions agree with TRBD1. This clonotype was sampled from a woman aged 40 to 49 in good health. As DNA, the CDR3 is TGTGCCAGCAGCGTACAGGGGGCGGGTAAAGGCGAGCAGTACTTC. This translates into CASSVQGAGKGEQYF.